This paragraph reports one TCR beta chain. This record comes from a study of OX40 agonist ivuxolimab in advanced cancers. About the study: Dose-escalation cases comprised hepatocellular carcinoma, melanoma, renal cell or head and neck cancer.

Assay: immunoSEQ multiplex PCR; the TCRdb copy retains only in-frame clones and omits some. The table lists around 50,000 clones, roughly four fifths of them singletons. Systemic immunosuppression or a history of autoimmune disease excluded patients. Germline CDR1 reads SGHRS; CDR2 reads YFSETQ. The length of the CDR3 is 13 residues. V lost 3 bases and J lost 2, with 9 bases in between. The chain employs TRBV5-1 and TRBJ2-7, with D perhaps TRBD1 (5 bases). Material: CD4+ or CD8+ T cells sorted from blood, obtained in a trial of the OX40 agonist ivuxolimab. The receptor was isolated from an adult with an advanced solid tumor such as melanoma, head and neck, liver or kidney cancer. CDR3 in amino acids: CASSYTGTYEQYF. As DNA, the CDR3 is TGCGCCAGCAGCTACACAGGTACCTACGAGCAGTACTTC.